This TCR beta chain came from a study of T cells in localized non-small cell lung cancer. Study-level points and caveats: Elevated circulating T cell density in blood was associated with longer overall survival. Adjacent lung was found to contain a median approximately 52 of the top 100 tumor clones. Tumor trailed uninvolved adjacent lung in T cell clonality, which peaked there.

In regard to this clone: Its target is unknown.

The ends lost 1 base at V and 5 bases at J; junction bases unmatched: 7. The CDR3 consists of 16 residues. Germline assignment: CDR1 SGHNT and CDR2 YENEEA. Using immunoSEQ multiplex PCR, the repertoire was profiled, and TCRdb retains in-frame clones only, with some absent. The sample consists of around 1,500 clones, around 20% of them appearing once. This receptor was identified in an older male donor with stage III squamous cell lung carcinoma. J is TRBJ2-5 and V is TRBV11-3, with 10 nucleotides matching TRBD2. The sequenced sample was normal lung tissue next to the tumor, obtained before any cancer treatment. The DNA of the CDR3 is TGTGCCAGCAGCTTAGTGCCTAGCGGGGGAGGGGAGACCCAGTACTTC. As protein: CASSLVPSGGGETQYF.